The clone carrying this T cell receptor (beta chain) was observed a few times. What it binds is unknown. The entry originates in a study of cytomegalovirus exposure and HLA in healthy donors. Looking at the study overall: According to later analysis, the same platform produced the 90 to 150 validation and about 700 first-cohort repertoires.

It was the approximately 120-subject validation cohort, separate from the approximately 690-subject first cohort, to which the donors belonged. Study-wide results and limits: In vitro checks showed that a few CMV-associated chains really do target CMV antigens. Reports credit the classifier with highly specific, highly sensitive diagnosis of cytomegalovirus status.

Using immunoSEQ multiplex PCR, the repertoire was profiled, and TCRdb retains in-frame clones only, with some absent. This sample yields about 360,000 clones, of which roughly 90% are seen a single time; over 0.75% belongs to the top ten. This receptor was taken from a woman aged 18 to 35 in good health and CMV-seronegative. The specimen sequenced was PBMCs.

CDR3 coding DNA: TGTGCCAGCAGCCCCCGGGGTAGGGCTCTCTACAATGAGCAGTTCTTC. This gives the protein CASSPRGRALYNEQFF. The chain uses TRBV6-4 and TRBJ2-1; tentative D call: TRBD2 (5 bases). The CDR3 is 16 amino acids. Germline CDR1 and CDR2: MRHNA and SNTAGT. V lost 6 bases and J lost 3, with 18 bases in between.